This entry lists 8 T cell receptor beta chains sequenced from one sample in a study of T cell responses to AZD1222 COVID-19 vaccine. TCRdb's table, derived via immunoSEQ multiplex PCR, lists solely in-frame clones and lacks some. The data contain about 120,000 clones, 75% to 90% of them singletons. Here the sequenced sample was peripheral blood, taken 28 days after the second AZD1222 dose. The receptors originated from an adult who received the AZD1222 COVID-19 vaccine.

This chain connects TRBV2 to TRBJ2-7, with D perhaps TRBD2 (7 bases). The CDR3 has 17 amino acids. Trimming took off 2 bases at V and 4 bases at J, with 21 bases between the two ends. Germline V gives CDR1 SNHLY, CDR2 FYNNEI. In nucleotides, the CDR3 is TGTGCCAGCAGTGAACCGAAGGGGGGGGGCATTCGGTACGAGCAGTACTTC. This encodes CASSEPKGGGIRYEQYF.

The V and J genes are TRBV19 and TRBJ2-7; D may be TRBD1 (6 bases). The CDR3 spans 13 residues. V was cut by 5 bases and J by 5 bases, with 13 bases left in between. Germline values: CDR1 LNHDA, CDR2 SQIVND (reference sequence). The CDR3 loop reads CASSALQGNEQYF. CDR3 nucleotides: TGTGCCAGTAGTGCCTTACAGGGCAACGAGCAGTACTTC. Full variable domain (missing parts from reference TRBV19 and TRBJ2-7): DGGITQSPKYLFRKEGQNVTLSCEQNLNHDAMYWYRQDPGQGLRLIYYSQIVNDFQKGDIAEGYSVSREKKESFPLTVTSAQKNPTAFYLCASSALQGNEQYFGPGTRLTVT.

CDR3 region: CASSERDRGYEQYF. Here the CDR3 DNA reads TGTGCCAGCAGTGAAAGGGACAGGGGCTACGAGCAGTACTTC. The chain has TRBV2 and TRBJ2-7, with 10 bases identical to TRBD1. Germline trimming cut 2 bases from V and 3 bases from J; bases unmatched to any gene: 1. The germline V gene has CDR1 SNHLY and CDR2 FYNNEI. The CDR3 length is 14 residues. Drawing the rest from reference TRBV2 and TRBJ2-7, the complete variable domain is EPEVTQTPSHQVTQMGQEVILRCVPISNHLYFYWYRQILGQKVEFLVSFYNNEISEKSEIFDDQFSVERPDGSNFTLKIRSTKLEDSAMYFCASSERDRGYEQYFGPGTRLTVT.

The chain's CDR3 is CASSQDRGGPYEQYF. The DNA for the CDR3 is TGCGCCAGCAGCCAAGATAGGGGGGGCCCCTACGAGCAGTACTTC. This sequence joins TRBV4-3 and TRBJ2-7; weak D call: TRBD2 (7 bases). V was cut by 0 bases and J by 2 bases, with 11 bases left in between. The CDR3 has 15 amino acids. Germline assignment: CDR1 LGHNA and CDR2 YSLEER.

The CDR3 is CASSFDSGKNNEQFF. In DNA, the CDR3 is TGTGCCAGCAGCTTTGATAGCGGGAAAAACAATGAGCAGTTCTTC. V usage is TRBV11-3 and J usage is TRBJ2-1; TRBD2 aligns across 8 bases. The junction had 6 bases not matched to a gene; V was cut back by 3 bases and J by 5 bases. Germline CDR1 and CDR2: SGHNT and YENEEA. This CDR3 is 15 amino acids long.

This clone has only a few counts. V usage is TRBV7-3 and J usage is TRBJ2-5, with D hard to call. The CDR3 has 13 residues. Germline V gene lookup returns CDR1 SGHTA and CDR2 FQGTGA. V lost 1 base to trimming and J lost 2 bases, with 5 bases between them. The CDR3: CASSLIRQETQYF. CDR3 nucleotide sequence: TGTGCCAGCAGCTTAATCAGGCAAGAGACCCAGTACTTC.

This chain uses TRBV19 with TRBJ2-4, with TRBD2 identical over 8 bases. With 5 bases clipped from V and 3 bases from J, the junction kept 12 bases outside the gene matches. CDR3 length: 17 residues. Germline V gives CDR1 LNHDA, CDR2 SQIVND (reference sequence). The CDR3 sequence is CASSPRGAGRGKNIQYF. DNA for the CDR3: TGTGCCAGTAGTCCGCGGGGGGCAGGGAGGGGCAAAAACATTCAGTACTTC.

The V gene is TRBV12-5, the J gene TRBJ2-7; the match to TRBD1 covers 9 bases. Trimming removed 0 bases from V and 4 bases from J; junction bases left unmatched: 7. Germline loops: CDR1 LGHNT, CDR2 FRNRAP. The CDR3 totals 16 residues. CDR3 sequence (DNA): TGTGCTAGTGGTTTGGTACTGGGACAGGGTGGATACGAGCAGTACTTC. Translation gives CASGLVLGQGGYEQYF. Together with reference TRBV12-5 and TRBJ2-7, the CDR3 gives the full variable domain: DARVTQTPRHKVTEMGQEVTMRCQPILGHNTVFWYRQTMMQGLELLAYFRNRAPLDDSGMPKDRFSAEMPDATLATLKIQPSEPRDSAVYFCASGLVLGQGGYEQYFGPGTRLTVT.